Presented here are 19 T cell receptor beta chains from one specimen sequenced in a study of blood T cell repertoires in COVID-19. TCRdb keeps only in-frame clones here, not all; method: immunoSEQ multiplex PCR. The table shows 91,000 or so clones, with almost 85% occurring only once. Input material: peripheral blood. The receptors come from a man aged 50 to 60 with active or convalescent COVID-19.

The rearrangement links TRBV5-1 to TRBJ2-2, with a possible D match to TRBD1 (6 bases). Germline CDR1 and CDR2: SGHRS and YFSETQ. This CDR3 is built from 13 residues. Trimming removed 6 bases at V and 6 bases at J, with 12 bases between. The CDR3 loop is CASKGGMAGELFF. For the CDR3, the DNA is TGCGCCAGCAAAGGGGGTATGGCCGGGGAGCTGTTTTTT.

The table lists this clone with a few counts. The chain uses TRBV6-2 or TRBV6-3 and TRBJ2-1, with 9 bases fitting TRBD2. Germline-derived CDR1 and CDR2 are MNHEY and SVGEGT. The CDR3 sequence is 18 residues long. V lost 7 bases, J lost 4 bases, and 17 bases stayed unmatched. The DNA for the CDR3 is TGTGCCAGCACCCCACAGGTTTATCTAGCGGGGCTATACAATGAGCAGTTCTTC. Protein product: CASTPQVYLAGLYNEQFF.

This chain links TRBV14 with TRBJ1-4; D not certain. CDR3 length: 15 residues. Germline V gives CDR1 SGHDN, CDR2 FVKESK. The V end was cut by 0 bases, the J end by 4 bases, with 9 bases between. CDR3 protein: CASSQEERFNEKLFF. The CDR3 nucleotides are TGTGCCAGCAGCCAAGAGGAGAGATTTAATGAAAAACTGTTTTTT. The whole variable domain, remainder taken from reference TRBV14 and TRBJ1-4, is EAGVTQFPSHSVIEKGQTVTLRCDPISGHDNLYWYRRVMGKEIKFLLHFVKESKQDESGMPNNRFLAERTGGTYSTLKVQPAELEDSGVYFCASSQEERFNEKLFFGSGTQLSVL.

V and J are TRBV6-5 and TRBJ2-1, with 12 nucleotides matching TRBD2. The V gene's germline CDR1 is MNHEY and CDR2 SVGAGI. V shed 6 bases and J 6 bases; nucleotides not matched to a gene: 6. The CDR3 contains 15 residues. Written as DNA, the CDR3 is TGTGCCAGCAGCCGGGGACTAGCGGGCACCAATGAGCAGTTCTTC. The encoded protein is CASSRGLAGTNEQFF.

The rearrangement joins TRBV11-3 to TRBJ2-2; unclear D gene. Germline CDR1 SGHNT, CDR2 YENEEA. V was trimmed by 5 bases and J by 5 bases, leaving 9 bases between them. The CDR3 runs 13 residues. Here the CDR3 reads CASSQMFTGELFF. The CDR3 DNA sequence: TGTGCCAGCAGCCAGATGTTTACCGGGGAGCTGTTTTTT.

The CDR3 nucleotides read TGTGCCAGCAGCGCTATGTACGGGGGGAGCTATGGCTACACCTTC. It specifies CASSAMYGGSYGYTF. The chain carries TRBV7-9 and TRBJ1-2, with D possibly being TRBD1 (5 bases). V lost 5 bases, J lost 4 bases, and 17 bases lay in between. Germline V gene lookup returns CDR1 SEHNR and CDR2 FQNEAQ (reference sequence). The CDR3 is made up of 15 amino acids.

The chain joins TRBV5-1 to TRBJ1-4, with TRBD1 matching 7 bases. The CDR3 loop spans 14 amino acids. CDR1 is SGHRS and CDR2 is YFSETQ in the germline V gene. The V segment lost 4 bases and the J segment 7 bases; nucleotides outside the gene matches: 7. CDR3 in DNA: TGCGCCAGCAGCCCAGGGACAGAGGGTGAAAAACTGTTTTTT. Translation: CASSPGTEGEKLFF.

This clone is a singleton in its sample. The rearrangement uses TRBV5-1 and TRBJ2-7; D is perhaps TRBD2 (5 bases). V gave up 4 bases and J gave up 3 bases, with 11 bases separating them. The CDR3 consists of 13 residues. CDR1 is SGHRS and CDR2 is YFSETQ in the germline V gene. CDR3 loop: CASSHGVVYEQYF. The CDR3 bases are TGCGCCAGCAGCCACGGGGTAGTCTACGAGCAGTACTTC.

V and J are TRBV6-1 and TRBJ1-1; D unclear. Per the germline V gene, CDR1 is MNHNS and CDR2 is SASEGT. V was clipped by 3 bases and J by 1 base, with 6 bases between them. The CDR3 is 13 amino acids. This chain's CDR3 is CASSDGRNTEAFF. The CDR3, as DNA: TGTGCCAGCAGTGATGGGAGGAACACTGAAGCTTTCTTT.

The V call is TRBV3-1 (or the pseudogene TRBV3-2), the J call TRBJ1-1; no clear D gene. Germline CDR1 reads LGHDT; CDR2 reads YNNKEL (reference sequence). CDR3 size: 16 residues. Trimming left V 0 bases short and J 0 bases short, with 11 bases between. The CDR3 protein is CASSQDSSIMNTEAFF. Here the CDR3 DNA reads TGTGCCAGCAGCCAAGATAGCAGCATCATGAACACTGAAGCTTTCTTT.

The CDR3 sequence: CASSPQSGGVGNEQFF. The CDR3 nucleotides are TGCGCCAGCAGCCCTCAGAGCGGGGGGGTTGGCAATGAGCAGTTCTTC. This chain uses TRBV4-3 with TRBJ2-1, with 10 bases that match TRBD2. The CDR3 totals 16 residues. Germline V gene data show CDR1 as LGHNA and CDR2 as YSLEER. With 4 bases clipped from V and 6 bases from J, the junction kept 9 bases outside the gene matches.

CDR3 amino acids: CASSSSASGGASDTQYF. The CDR3 DNA is TGTGCCAGCAGCTCGTCGGCTAGCGGGGGGGCTTCAGATACGCAGTATTTT. The chain uses TRBV5-4 and TRBJ2-3, with 12 bases matching TRBD2. The CDR3 totals 17 residues. V shed 3 bases, J shed 4 bases, and the junction held 9 bases outside the gene matches. The germline V gene has CDR1 SGHNT and CDR2 YYREEE (reference sequence).

This sequence joins TRBV4-3 and TRBJ2-3; a weak D match, TRBD1 (5 bases). Trimming took off 0 bases at V and 0 bases at J, with 10 bases between the two ends. From germline, CDR1 is LGHNA and CDR2 YSLEER. The CDR3 is 16 residues long. The CDR3 sequence: CASSQDLPGSTDTQYF. DNA for the CDR3: TGCGCCAGCAGCCAAGATCTGCCAGGGAGCACAGATACGCAGTATTTT.

The chain uses TRBV28 and TRBJ1-4, with 8 bases matching TRBD1. The V gene end was trimmed by 6 bases and the J gene end by 10 bases; junction bases not matched to a gene: 10. The CDR3 is made up of 14 amino acids. Germline V CDR1 and CDR2: MDHEN, SYDVKM. CDR3 in amino acids: CASRNPGGVGKLFF. CDR3 sequence (DNA): TGTGCCAGCAGAAACCCAGGGGGCGTCGGAAAACTGTTTTTT.

This clone was observed a few times. V and J are TRBV4-1 and TRBJ1-2, with D possibly being TRBD1 (5 bases). Trimming left V 1 base short and J 0 bases short, with 12 bases between. CDR1 is MGHRA and CDR2 is YSYEKL in the germline V gene. CDR3 length: 16 residues. This chain's CDR3 is CASSQVGQGSNYGYTF. CDR3 DNA sequence: TGCGCCAGCAGCCAAGTGGGGCAGGGCTCTAACTATGGCTACACCTTC.

CDR3 sequence (DNA): TGTGCCAGCAGCGAGGGACAGGGGAGTGGCTACACCTTC. Translated, it gives CASSEGQGSGYTF. V gene TRBV12-3 or TRBV12-4 combines with J gene TRBJ1-2, with 10 bases aligning to TRBD1. Germline trimming cut 6 bases from V and 7 bases from J; bases unmatched to any gene: 5. This CDR3 contains 13 residues.

This sequence joins TRBV5-1 and TRBJ2-3; 7 bases fit TRBD1. CDR1 and CDR2 from the germline V gene are SGHRS and YFSETQ. This CDR3 region has 14 residues. The V and J ends lost 4 bases and 5 bases, in that order; junction bases with no gene match: 7. For the CDR3, the DNA is TGCGCCAGCAGCCTTGGACAGGAGGAAGATACGCAGTATTTT. This gives the protein CASSLGQEEDTQYF.

This clone appeared a few times. V gene TRBV5-1 combines with J gene TRBJ1-3, with TRBD1 identical over 7 bases. This CDR3 region has 15 residues. CDR1 SGHRS and CDR2 YFSETQ come from the germline V gene. With V trimmed by 0 bases and J by 3 bases, 3 bases remained unmatched. DNA for the CDR3: TGCGCCAGCAGCTTGGACAGGGGAGGTGGAAACACCATATATTTT. Translated: CASSLDRGGGNTIYF. Full variable domain (missing parts from reference TRBV5-1 and TRBJ1-3): KAGVTQTPRYLIKTRGQQVTLSCSPISGHRSVSWYQQTPGQGLQFLFEYFSETQRNKGNFPGRFSGRQFSNSRSEMNVSTLELGDSALYLCASSLDRGGGNTIYFGEGSWLTVV.

This chain links TRBV18 with TRBJ2-7; a possible D gene is TRBD1 (8 bases). Looked up from germline, CDR1 is KGHSH and CDR2 is LQKENI. Trimming removed 4 bases from V and 3 bases from J, with 13 bases in between. The CDR3 is 14 amino acids. The CDR3 region has the DNA TGTGCCAGCTCACGGACAGGGAGGGACTACGAGCAGTACGTC. It yields the protein CASSRTGRDYEQYV.